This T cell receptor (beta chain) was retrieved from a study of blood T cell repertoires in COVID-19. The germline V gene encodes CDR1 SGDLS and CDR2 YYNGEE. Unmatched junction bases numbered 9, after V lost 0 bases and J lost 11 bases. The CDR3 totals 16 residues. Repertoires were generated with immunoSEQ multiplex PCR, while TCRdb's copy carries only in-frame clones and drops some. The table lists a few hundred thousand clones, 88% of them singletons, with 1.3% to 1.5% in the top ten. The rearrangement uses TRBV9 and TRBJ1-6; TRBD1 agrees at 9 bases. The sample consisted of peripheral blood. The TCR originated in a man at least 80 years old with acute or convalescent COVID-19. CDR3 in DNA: TGTGCCAGCAGCGTAGCGCCGGGACAGGGTATTGCACCCCTCCACTTT. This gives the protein CASSVAPGQGIAPLHF.